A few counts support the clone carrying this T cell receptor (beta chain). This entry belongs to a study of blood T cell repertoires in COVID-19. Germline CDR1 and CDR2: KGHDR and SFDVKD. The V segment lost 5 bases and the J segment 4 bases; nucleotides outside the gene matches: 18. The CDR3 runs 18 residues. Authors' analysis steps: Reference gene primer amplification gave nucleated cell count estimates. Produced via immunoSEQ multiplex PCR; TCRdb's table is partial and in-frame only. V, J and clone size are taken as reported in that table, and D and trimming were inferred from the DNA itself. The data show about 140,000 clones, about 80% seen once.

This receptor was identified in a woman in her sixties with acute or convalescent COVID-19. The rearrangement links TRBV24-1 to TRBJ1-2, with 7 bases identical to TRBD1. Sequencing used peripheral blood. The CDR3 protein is CATSAPGQEVVGPYGYTF. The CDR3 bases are TGTGCCACCAGTGCCCCAGGACAGGAAGTCGTGGGGCCCTATGGCTACACCTTC.